This T cell receptor beta chain appears in the sequencing data of a study of blood T cell repertoires in COVID-19. Participants were aged about 18 to 95 years, lived in about 26 US areas, and enrolled virtually. This CDR3 has 13 residues. CDR1 and CDR2 (germline): SGHTA, FQGTGA. Deletions cut 0 bases from V and 7 bases from J, with 6 bases between. The method was immunoSEQ multiplex PCR; TCRdb's version includes in-frame clones alone and lacks a portion of them. Here the sample spans roughly 180,000 clones, roughly four fifths being singletons. The receptor's source is a man aged 35 to 55 who had recovered from COVID-19. The sample comprised PBMCs or T cells enriched from blood (not recorded which). J is TRBJ2-2 and V is TRBV7-3; no definite D call. The CDR3 nucleotides read TGTGCCAGCAGCTTAACGAGTTTCGGGGAGCTGTTTTTT. This codes for CASSLTSFGELFF.